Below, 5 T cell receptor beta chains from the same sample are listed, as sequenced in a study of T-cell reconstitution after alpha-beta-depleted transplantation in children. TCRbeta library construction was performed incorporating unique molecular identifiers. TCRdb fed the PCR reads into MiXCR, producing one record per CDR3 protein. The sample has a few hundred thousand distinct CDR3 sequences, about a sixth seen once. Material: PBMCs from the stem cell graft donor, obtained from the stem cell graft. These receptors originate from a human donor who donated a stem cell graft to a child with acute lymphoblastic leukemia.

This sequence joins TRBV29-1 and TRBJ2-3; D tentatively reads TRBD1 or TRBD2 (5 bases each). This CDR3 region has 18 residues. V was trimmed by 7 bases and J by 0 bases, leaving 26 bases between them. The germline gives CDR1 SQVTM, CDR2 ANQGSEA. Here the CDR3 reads CSAQSFPGTDPSTDTQYF. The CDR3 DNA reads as TGCAGCGCCCAATCTTTTCCCGGGACGGACCCCAGCACAGATACGCAGTATTTT.

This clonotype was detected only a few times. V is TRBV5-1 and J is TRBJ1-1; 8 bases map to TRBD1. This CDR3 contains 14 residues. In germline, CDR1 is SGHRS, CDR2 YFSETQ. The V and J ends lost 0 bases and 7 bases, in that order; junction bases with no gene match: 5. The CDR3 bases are TGCGCCAGCAGCTTGGGTCAGGGGGCCATTGAAGCTTTCTTT. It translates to CASSLGQGAIEAFF.

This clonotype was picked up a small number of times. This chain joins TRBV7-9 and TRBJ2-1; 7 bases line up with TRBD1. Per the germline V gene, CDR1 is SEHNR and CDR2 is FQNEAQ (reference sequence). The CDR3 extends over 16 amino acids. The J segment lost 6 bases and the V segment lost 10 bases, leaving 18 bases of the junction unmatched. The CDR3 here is CATRSGGQGVANEQFF. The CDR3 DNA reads TGTGCCACTCGTAGTGGGGGCCAGGGGGTTGCCAATGAGCAGTTCTTC.

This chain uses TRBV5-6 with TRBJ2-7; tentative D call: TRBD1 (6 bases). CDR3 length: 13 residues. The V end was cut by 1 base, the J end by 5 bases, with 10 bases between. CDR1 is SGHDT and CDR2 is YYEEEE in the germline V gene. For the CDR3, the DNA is TGTGCCAGCAGCTTGTACAGGGTCAACGAGCAGTACTTC. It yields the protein CASSLYRVNEQYF.

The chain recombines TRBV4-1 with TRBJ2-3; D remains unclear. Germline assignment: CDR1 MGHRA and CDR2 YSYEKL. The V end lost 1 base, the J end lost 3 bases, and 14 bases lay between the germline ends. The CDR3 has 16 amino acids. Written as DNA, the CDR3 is TGCGCCAGCAGCCAAGTAGGGCGTGACCGAACAGATACGCAGTATTTT. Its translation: CASSQVGRDRTDTQYF.